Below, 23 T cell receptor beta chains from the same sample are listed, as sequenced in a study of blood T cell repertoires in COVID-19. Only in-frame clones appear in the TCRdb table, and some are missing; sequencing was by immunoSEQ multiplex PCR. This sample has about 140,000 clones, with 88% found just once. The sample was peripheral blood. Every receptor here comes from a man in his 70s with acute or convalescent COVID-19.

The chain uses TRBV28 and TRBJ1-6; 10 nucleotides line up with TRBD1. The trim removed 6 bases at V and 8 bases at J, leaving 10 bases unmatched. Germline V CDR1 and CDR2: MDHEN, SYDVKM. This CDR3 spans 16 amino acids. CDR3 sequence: CASSPAGTGVDSPLHF. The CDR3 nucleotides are TGTGCCAGCAGCCCTGCCGGGACAGGGGTTGATTCACCCCTCCACTTT.

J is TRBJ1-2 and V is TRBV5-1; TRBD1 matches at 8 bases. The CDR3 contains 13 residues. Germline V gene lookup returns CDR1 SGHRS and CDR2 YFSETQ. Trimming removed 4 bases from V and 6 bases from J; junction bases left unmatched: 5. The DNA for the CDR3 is TGCGCCAGCAGCCGTGGACAGGGTGATGGCTACACCTTC. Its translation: CASSRGQGDGYTF.

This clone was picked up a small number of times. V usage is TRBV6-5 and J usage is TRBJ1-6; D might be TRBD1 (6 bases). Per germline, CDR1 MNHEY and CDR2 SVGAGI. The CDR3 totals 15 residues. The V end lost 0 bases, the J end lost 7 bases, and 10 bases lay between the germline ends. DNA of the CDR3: TGTGCCAGCAGTTACTCGGACAGAAGCAATTCACCCCTCCACTTT. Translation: CASSYSDRSNSPLHF.

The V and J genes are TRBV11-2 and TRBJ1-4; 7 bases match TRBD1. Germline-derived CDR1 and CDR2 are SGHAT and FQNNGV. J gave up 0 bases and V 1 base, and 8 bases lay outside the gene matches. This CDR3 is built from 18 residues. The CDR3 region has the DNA TGTGCCAGCAGCTTAGCAGTAAGGGACAGCGCAACTAATGAAAAACTGTTTTTT. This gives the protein CASSLAVRDSATNEKLFF. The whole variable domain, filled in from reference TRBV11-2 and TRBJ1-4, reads EAGVAQSPRYKIIEKRQSVAFWCNPISGHATLYWYQQILGQGPKLLIQFQNNGVVDDSQLPKDRFSAERLKGVDSTLKIQPAKLEDSAVYLCASSLAVRDSATNEKLFFGSGTQLSVL.

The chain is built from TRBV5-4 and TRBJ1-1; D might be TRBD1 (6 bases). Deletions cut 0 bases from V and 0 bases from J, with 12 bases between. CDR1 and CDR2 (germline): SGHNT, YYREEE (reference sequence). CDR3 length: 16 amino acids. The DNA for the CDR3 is TGTGCCAGCAGCTTGGACGAGACAGGAGTGAACACTGAAGCTTTCTTT. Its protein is CASSLDETGVNTEAFF.

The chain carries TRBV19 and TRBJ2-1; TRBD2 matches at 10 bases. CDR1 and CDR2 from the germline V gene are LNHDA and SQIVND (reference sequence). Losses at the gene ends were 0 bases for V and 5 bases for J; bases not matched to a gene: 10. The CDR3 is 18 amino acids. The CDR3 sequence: CASSIDRVGTSGNNEQFF. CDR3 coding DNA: TGTGCCAGTAGTATAGATCGGGTTGGAACTAGCGGGAACAATGAGCAGTTCTTC.

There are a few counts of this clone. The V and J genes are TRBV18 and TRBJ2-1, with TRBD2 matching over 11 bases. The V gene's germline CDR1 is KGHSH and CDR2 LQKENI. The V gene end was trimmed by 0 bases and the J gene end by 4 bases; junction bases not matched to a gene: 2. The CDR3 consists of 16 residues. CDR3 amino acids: CASSPPGLADYNEQFF. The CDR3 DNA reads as TGTGCCAGCTCACCACCGGGACTAGCGGATTACAATGAGCAGTTCTTC.

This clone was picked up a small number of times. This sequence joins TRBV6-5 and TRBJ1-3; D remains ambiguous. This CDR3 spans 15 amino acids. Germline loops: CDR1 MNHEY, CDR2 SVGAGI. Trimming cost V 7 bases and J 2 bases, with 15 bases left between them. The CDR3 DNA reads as TGTGCCAGCACCCGAAATCTAGAACCTGGAAACACCATATATTTT. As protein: CASTRNLEPGNTIYF.

The CDR3 coding sequence is TGTGCCAGCAGTTATAGGGGGGGGCACGAGCAGTACTTC. Translation: CASSYRGGHEQYF. This chain links TRBV6-2 or TRBV6-3 with TRBJ2-7; possible D gene TRBD2, 7 bases. The germline V gene has CDR1 MNHEY and CDR2 SVGEGT. V was shortened by 3 bases and J by 5 bases, with 11 bases between the two germline ends. The CDR3 has 13 residues.

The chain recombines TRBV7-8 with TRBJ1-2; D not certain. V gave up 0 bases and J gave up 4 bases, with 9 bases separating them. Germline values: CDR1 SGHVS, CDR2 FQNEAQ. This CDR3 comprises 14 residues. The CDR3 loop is CASSLAWAGYGYTF. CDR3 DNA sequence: TGTGCCAGCAGCTTAGCCTGGGCAGGCTATGGCTACACCTTC.

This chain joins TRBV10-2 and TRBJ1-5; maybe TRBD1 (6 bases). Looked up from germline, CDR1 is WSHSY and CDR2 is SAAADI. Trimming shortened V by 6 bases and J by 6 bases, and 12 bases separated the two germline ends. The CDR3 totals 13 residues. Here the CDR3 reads CASSLQGPQPQHF. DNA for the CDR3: TGCGCCAGCAGCTTACAGGGACCTCAGCCCCAGCATTTT.

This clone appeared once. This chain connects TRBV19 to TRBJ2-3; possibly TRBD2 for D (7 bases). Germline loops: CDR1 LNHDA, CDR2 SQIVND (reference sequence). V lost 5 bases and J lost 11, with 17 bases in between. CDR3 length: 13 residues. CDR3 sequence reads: CASSGSWEGGQYF. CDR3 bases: TGTGCCAGTAGTGGGTCTTGGGAGGGGGGGCAGTATTTT.

CDR3 sequence reads: CASSLGGVSQETQYF. The CDR3 DNA reads as TGTGCCAGCAGCTTAGGAGGGGTCAGCCAAGAGACCCAGTACTTC. J is TRBJ2-5 and V is TRBV5-4, with D maybe TRBD2 (6 bases). Germline CDR1 SGHNT, CDR2 YYREEE (reference sequence). V was shortened by 2 bases and J by 1 base, with 12 bases between the two germline ends. The CDR3 contains 15 residues. The full variable domain, with the rest looked up from reference TRBV5-4 and TRBJ2-5, is ETGVTQSPTHLIKTRGQQVTLRCSSQSGHNTVSWYQQALGQGPQFIFQYYREEENGRGNFPPRFSGLQFPNYSSELNVNALELDDSALYLCASSLGGVSQETQYFGPGTRLLVL.

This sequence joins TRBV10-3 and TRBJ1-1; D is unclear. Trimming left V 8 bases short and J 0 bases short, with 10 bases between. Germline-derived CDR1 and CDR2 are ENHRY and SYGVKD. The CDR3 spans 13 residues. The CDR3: CAIVGSLNTEAFF. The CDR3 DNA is TGTGCCATCGTGGGCAGCTTGAACACTGAAGCTTTCTTT.

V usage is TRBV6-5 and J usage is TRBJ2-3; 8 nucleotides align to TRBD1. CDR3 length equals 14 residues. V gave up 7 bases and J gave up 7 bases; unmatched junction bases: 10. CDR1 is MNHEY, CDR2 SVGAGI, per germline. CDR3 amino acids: CASTFGQGSNTQYF. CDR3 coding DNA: TGTGCCAGCACCTTTGGACAGGGCTCGAATACGCAGTATTTT.

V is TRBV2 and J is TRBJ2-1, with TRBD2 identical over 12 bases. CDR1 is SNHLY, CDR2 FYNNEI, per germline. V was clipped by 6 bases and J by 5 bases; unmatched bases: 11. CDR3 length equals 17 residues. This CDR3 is CASRYRLGLAGNNEQFF. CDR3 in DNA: TGTGCCAGCAGATACCGCCTAGGACTAGCGGGGAACAATGAGCAGTTCTTC. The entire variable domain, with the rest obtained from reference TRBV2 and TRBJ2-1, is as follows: EPEVTQTPSHQVTQMGQEVILRCVPISNHLYFYWYRQILGQKVEFLVSFYNNEISEKSEIFDDQFSVERPDGSNFTLKIRSTKLEDSAMYFCASRYRLGLAGNNEQFFGPGTRLTVL.

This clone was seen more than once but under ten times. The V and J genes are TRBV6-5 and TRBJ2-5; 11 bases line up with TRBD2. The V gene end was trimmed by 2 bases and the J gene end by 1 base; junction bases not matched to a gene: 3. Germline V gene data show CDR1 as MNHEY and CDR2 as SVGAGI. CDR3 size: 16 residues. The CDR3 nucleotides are TGTGCCAGCAGTTACGGTCTAGCGGGGGGCCAAGAGACCCAGTACTTC. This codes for CASSYGLAGGQETQYF.

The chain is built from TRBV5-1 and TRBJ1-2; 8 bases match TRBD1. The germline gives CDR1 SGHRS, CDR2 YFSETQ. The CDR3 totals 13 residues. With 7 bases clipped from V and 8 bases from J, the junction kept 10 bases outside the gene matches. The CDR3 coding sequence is TGCGCCAGCGGTCCAGGGGGCGCGGGCGGCTACACCTTC. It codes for CASGPGGAGGYTF.

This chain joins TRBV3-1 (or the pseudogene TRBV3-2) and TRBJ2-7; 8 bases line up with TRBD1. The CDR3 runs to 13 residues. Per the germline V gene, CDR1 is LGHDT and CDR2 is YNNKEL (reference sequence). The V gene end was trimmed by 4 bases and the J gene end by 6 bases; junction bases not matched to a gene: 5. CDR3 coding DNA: TGTGCCAGCAGCCCCCGGGACAGGAGCGAGCAGTACTTC. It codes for CASSPRDRSEQYF.

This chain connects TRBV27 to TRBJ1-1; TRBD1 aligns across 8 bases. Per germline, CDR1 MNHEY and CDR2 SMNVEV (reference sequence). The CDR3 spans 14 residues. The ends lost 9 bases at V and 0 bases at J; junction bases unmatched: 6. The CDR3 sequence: CASSPTGVNTEAFF. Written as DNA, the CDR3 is TGTGCCAGTAGCCCGACAGGGGTGAACACTGAAGCTTTCTTT.

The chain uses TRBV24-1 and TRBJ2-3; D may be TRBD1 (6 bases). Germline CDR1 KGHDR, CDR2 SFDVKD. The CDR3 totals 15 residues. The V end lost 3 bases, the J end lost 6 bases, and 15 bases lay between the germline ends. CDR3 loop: CATSDRTEVADTQYF. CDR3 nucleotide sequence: TGTGCCACCAGTGATCGGACAGAGGTTGCGGATACGCAGTATTTT.

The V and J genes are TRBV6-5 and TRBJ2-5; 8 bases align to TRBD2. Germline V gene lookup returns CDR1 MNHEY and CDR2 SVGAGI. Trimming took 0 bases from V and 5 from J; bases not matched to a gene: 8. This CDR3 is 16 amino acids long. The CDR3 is CASSYSGRGSAETQYF. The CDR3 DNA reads TGTGCCAGCAGTTACTCCGGGAGGGGGAGTGCGGAGACCCAGTACTTC.

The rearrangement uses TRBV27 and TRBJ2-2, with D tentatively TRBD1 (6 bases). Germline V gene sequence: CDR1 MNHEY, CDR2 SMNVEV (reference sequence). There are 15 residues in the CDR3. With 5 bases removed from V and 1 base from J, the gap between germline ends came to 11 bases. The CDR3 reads CASSPQQGNTGELFF. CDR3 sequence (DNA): TGTGCCAGCAGTCCACAACAGGGGAACACCGGGGAGCTGTTTTTT.